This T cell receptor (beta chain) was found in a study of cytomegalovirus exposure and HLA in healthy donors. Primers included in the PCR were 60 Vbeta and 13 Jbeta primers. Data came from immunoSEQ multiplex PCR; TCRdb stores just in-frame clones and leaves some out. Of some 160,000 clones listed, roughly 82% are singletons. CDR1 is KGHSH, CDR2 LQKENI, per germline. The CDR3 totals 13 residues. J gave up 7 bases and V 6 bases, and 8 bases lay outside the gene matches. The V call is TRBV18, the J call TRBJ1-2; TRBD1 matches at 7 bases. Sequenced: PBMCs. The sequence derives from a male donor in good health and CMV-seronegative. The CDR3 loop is CASSSTGARGYTF. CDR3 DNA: TGTGCCAGCTCCTCAACAGGGGCGCGTGGCTACACCTTC.